Reported below is one TCR beta chain. A Seattle source enrolled patients during active infection and followed them longitudinally. This specimen belongs to a study of blood T cell repertoires in COVID-19. The wider study: The analysed material was cDNA or gDNA that came from T cells, B-cell-depleted T cells, or PBMCs.

Study processing details: Estimates of nucleated cell counts were drawn from the amplification of reference gene primers. Assay used: immunoSEQ multiplex PCR; TCRdb lists only in-frame clones, some missing. D and trimming were read from the DNA, whereas the V and J calls and clone size are those reported in that table. In the table there are just over 150,000 clones, approximately 82% of which are singletons. V trimming: 0 bases; J trimming: 3 bases; junction bases outside the gene matches: 4. The CDR3 is made up of 16 amino acids. CDR1 and CDR2 (germline): SEHNR, FQNEAQ (reference sequence). The sequence was collected from a woman in her forties with COVID-19, enrolled during active disease. This rearrangement joins TRBV7-9 to TRBJ2-1; 8 bases are a match to TRBD2. The sequenced sample consisted of peripheral blood. Here the CDR3 DNA reads TGTGCCAGCAGCTTAGCAGGGAGCGGGGGCTACAATGAGCAGTTCTTC. It translates to CASSLAGSGGYNEQFF.